These 22 T cell receptor beta chains came from one sample sequenced in a study of blood T cell repertoires in COVID-19. Assay used: immunoSEQ multiplex PCR; TCRdb lists only in-frame clones, some missing. Of 200,000 to 250,000 clones listed, approximately 83% are singletons. The sequenced sample consisted of PBMCs or T cells enriched from blood (not recorded which). All receptors derive from a woman aged 45-65 years who had been exposed to COVID-19.

This chain connects TRBV5-5 to TRBJ1-3; no reliable D call. The V and J ends lost 0 bases and 7 bases respectively, with 5 bases between them. This CDR3 has 12 residues. Germline V CDR1 and CDR2: SGHKS, YYEKEE (reference sequence). The CDR3 DNA reads TGTGCCAGCAGCTTGGTCTTGAACACCATATATTTT. It encodes CASSLVLNTIYF.

The chain joins TRBV6-5 to TRBJ2-5; D is possibly TRBD2 (6 bases). The germline gives CDR1 MNHEY, CDR2 SVGAGI. Trimming took off 7 bases at V and 0 bases at J, with 12 bases between the two ends. There are 14 residues in the CDR3. DNA for the CDR3: TGTGCCAGCAACCTTAGCGGATACCAAGAGACCCAGTACTTC. This codes for CASNLSGYQETQYF.

The chain has TRBV20-1 and TRBJ1-2; the D is unclear. The CDR3 is made up of 13 amino acids. In germline, CDR1 is DFQATT, CDR2 SNEGSKA (reference sequence). The V end was cut by 3 bases, the J end by 0 bases, with 8 bases between. The CDR3 sequence is CSASLPANYGYTF. Written as DNA, the CDR3 is TGCAGTGCTAGTCTGCCAGCTAACTATGGCTACACCTTC.

V is TRBV28 and J is TRBJ1-1; TRBD1 matches at 9 bases. Germline loops: CDR1 MDHEN, CDR2 SYDVKM. After removal of 6 bases from V and 1 base from J, the junction contained 12 bases not matched to a gene. The CDR3 is 17 amino acids. The CDR3 DNA reads TGTGCCAGCAGCCTATGGGGGACAGGGACAAGGAACACTGAAGCTTTCTTT. This encodes CASSLWGTGTRNTEAFF.

The chain joins TRBV15 to TRBJ1-4; tentative D call: TRBD1 (5 bases). Trimming took off 3 bases at V and 8 bases at J, with 19 bases between the two ends. The CDR3 length is 16 residues. Germline V lookup: CDR1 LNHNV, CDR2 YYDKDF (reference sequence). Here the CDR3 DNA reads TGTGCCACCAGCAGGGGACTTTCGGGGTCGGGCGAAAAACTGTTTTTT. Residues: CATSRGLSGSGEKLFF.

This clone showed up just a few times. The CDR3 DNA is TGCGCCAGCGGGACAGGGCGGGGCTACACCTTC. As protein: CASGTGRGYTF. The genes are TRBV4-1 and TRBJ1-2; 9 bases line up with TRBD1. J lost 8 bases, V lost 8 bases, and 3 bases had no gene match. CDR3 length: 11 amino acids. In germline, CDR1 is MGHRA, CDR2 YSYEKL.

The chain recombines TRBV4-3 with TRBJ1-1; TRBD1 matches 7 bases. This CDR3 contains 14 residues. Germline V gene sequence: CDR1 LGHNA, CDR2 YSLEER. The V segment lost 0 bases and the J segment 10 bases; nucleotides outside the gene matches: 8. The chain's CDR3 is CASSQDRRGARAFF. The CDR3 coding sequence is TGCGCCAGCAGCCAAGATCGCAGGGGGGCGCGAGCTTTCTTT.

V and J are TRBV24-1 and TRBJ2-5; 7 nucleotides align to TRBD1. With V trimmed by 9 bases and J by 4 bases, 4 bases remained unmatched. The germline V gene encodes CDR1 KGHDR and CDR2 SFDVKD. This CDR3 has 12 amino acids. The DNA of the CDR3 is TGTGCCACCTCCCCAGGGGGAGAGACCCAGTACTTC. It codes for CATSPGGETQYF.

There are a few counts of this clone. The chain uses TRBV15 and TRBJ1-6, with 7 bases fitting TRBD1. CDR1 and CDR2 (germline): LNHNV, YYDKDF (reference sequence). V was clipped by 5 bases and J by 7 bases; unmatched bases: 8. The CDR3 spans 15 residues. The CDR3 reads CATSSRLGGNSPLHF. For the CDR3, the DNA is TGTGCCACCAGCTCCCGTTTAGGGGGCAATTCACCCCTCCACTTT.

This clone was seen once. The chain combines TRBV2 with TRBJ1-2; 8 nucleotides align to TRBD1. The CDR3 has 15 amino acids. J lost 3 bases, V lost 7 bases, and 10 bases had no gene match. Germline CDR1 is SNHLY and CDR2 is FYNNEI. The CDR3 reads CASKTQGARDYGYTF. CDR3 bases: TGTGCCAGCAAAACTCAGGGGGCGCGGGACTATGGCTACACCTTC.

This chain connects TRBV27 to TRBJ2-1; 8 nucleotides line up with TRBD2. J lost 3 bases, V lost 4 bases, and 2 bases had no gene match. The V gene's germline CDR1 is MNHEY and CDR2 SMNVEV (reference sequence). The CDR3 length is 14 residues. CDR3 in DNA: TGTGCCAGCAGTTCGGGGGGGAGCTACAATGAGCAGTTCTTC. It is translated as CASSSGGSYNEQFF.

In this sample, this clone turned up once. The V and J genes are TRBV7-9 and TRBJ1-5; perhaps TRBD1 as D (5 bases). This CDR3 has 14 amino acids. Germline V gene lookup returns CDR1 SEHNR and CDR2 FQNEAQ (reference sequence). V was shortened by 1 base and J by 4 bases, with 8 bases between the two germline ends. This chain's CDR3 is CASSLGGGNQPQHF. In DNA form, the CDR3 reads TGTGCCAGCAGCTTAGGGGGGGGGAATCAGCCCCAGCATTTT.

The V gene is TRBV9, the J gene TRBJ1-4; 10 bases match TRBD1. The trim removed 4 bases at V and 6 bases at J, leaving 6 bases unmatched. The CDR3 sequence is 15 residues long. CDR1 and CDR2 (germline): SGDLS, YYNGEE. CDR3 nucleotide sequence: TGTGCCAGCAGCTACTCCGGGACAGGGGATGAAAAACTGTTTTTT. It codes for CASSYSGTGDEKLFF.

The chain combines TRBV16 with TRBJ1-5, with 8 bases identical to TRBD1. The germline gives CDR1 KGHSY, CDR2 FQNENV. V shed 4 bases and J 4 bases; nucleotides not matched to a gene: 3. The CDR3 spans 14 residues. The CDR3 DNA follows: TGTGCCAGCAGCCGGACAGGGCCTAATCAGCCCCAGCATTTT. Residues: CASSRTGPNQPQHF.

The genes are TRBV6-5 and TRBJ2-1; 11 bases line up with TRBD2. The CDR3 runs 16 residues. With V trimmed by 2 bases and J by 2 bases, 2 bases remained unmatched. Looked up from germline, CDR1 is MNHEY and CDR2 is SVGAGI. CDR3 bases: TGTGCCAGCAGTTACATGACTAGCGGGGCCTACAATGAGCAGTTCTTC. Translation gives CASSYMTSGAYNEQFF.

Comments on this clone: Here the CDR3 omits its conserved ending phenylalanine or tryptophan, so a read error is the likely source. The limits of the CDR3 on the DNA are not certain, so only TCRdb's listed CDR3 is given. The chain has TRBV27 and TRBJ1-2; the table's D gene call, TRBD1, was not cross checked with the DNA. Including both end residues, the CDR3 is 16 amino acids long. Germline V CDR1 and CDR2: MNHEY, SMNVEV (reference sequence). The CDR3 protein is CASSLLTPGQEVSTSV.

This clone is deemed medium-sized. The J gene is TRBJ1-4, the V gene TRBV7-2, with a weak D call TRBD1 (5 bases). The CDR3 loop spans 15 amino acids. V was pared by 4 bases and J by 1 base, with 10 bases between. CDR1 and CDR2 from the germline V gene are SGHTA and FQGNSA. In DNA, the CDR3 is TGTGCCAGCAGCTCCCAGGGTCAAACTAATGAAAAACTGTTTTTT. This codes for CASSSQGQTNEKLFF.

The chain has TRBV15 and TRBJ1-1, with unresolved D. Trimming took 0 bases from V and 5 from J, leaving 10 bases between them. The CDR3 length is 14 residues. CDR1 and CDR2 from the germline V gene are LNHNV and YYDKDF (reference sequence). The CDR3 loop reads CATSRDPAGTEAFF. The CDR3 DNA follows: TGTGCCACCAGCAGAGATCCGGCGGGGACTGAAGCTTTCTTT. Combining the CDR3 with reference TRBV15 and TRBJ1-1 gives the whole variable domain DAMVIQNPRYQVTQFGKPVTLSCSQTLNHNVMYWYQQKSSQAPKLLFHYYDKDFNNEADTPDNFQSRRPNTSFCFLDIRSPGLGDTAMYLCATSRDPAGTEAFFGQGTRLTVV.

The V gene is TRBV6-6, the J gene TRBJ2-1, with D possibly being TRBD1 (6 bases). The CDR3 contains 13 residues. Germline V CDR1 and CDR2: MNHNY, SVGAGI (reference sequence). V gave up 5 bases and J gave up 9 bases, with 14 bases separating them. This CDR3 is CASSPTGALEQFF. The CDR3 region has the DNA TGTGCCAGCAGTCCGACAGGAGCTCTTGAGCAGTTCTTC.

V gene TRBV2 combines with J gene TRBJ2-5; 9 positions agree with TRBD2. CDR1 is SNHLY, CDR2 FYNNEI, per germline. The CDR3 consists of 13 residues. The V and J ends lost 6 bases and 6 bases, in that order; junction bases with no gene match: 5. This CDR3 is CASRVLAGKTQYF. CDR3 in DNA: TGTGCCAGCAGGGTCCTAGCGGGGAAGACCCAGTACTTC.

The sample holds one count of this clone. The CDR3 reads CASSGDNRNTIYF. The CDR3 coding sequence is TGTGCCAGTAGTGGGGACAACCGAAACACCATATATTTT. The chain employs TRBV19 and TRBJ1-3, with D maybe TRBD1 (6 bases). Germline assignment: CDR1 LNHDA and CDR2 SQIVND (reference sequence). V gave up 5 bases and J gave up 5 bases, with 10 bases separating them. The CDR3 has 13 residues.

This clone was recorded only once. The J gene is TRBJ1-2, the V gene TRBV28, with TRBD1 as a possible D gene (5 bases). The CDR3 is 11 amino acids. Trimming stripped 6 bases from V and 5 bases from J, with 7 bases between. Germline CDR1 and CDR2: MDHEN and SYDVKM. CDR3: CASRSGYGYTF. CDR3 DNA sequence: TGTGCCAGCAGGTCAGGGTATGGCTACACCTTC.